The 17 T cell receptor beta chains given below trace back to one sample, sequenced in a study of T cell repertoires in cytomegalovirus infection. MiXCR, run by TCRdb on the reads, gives a single entry per CDR3 protein. In the table there are approximately 590,000 distinct CDR3 sequences, approximately 40% of which are singletons. These receptors' targets are unknown. Sequenced here: cultured PBMCs, sampled from culture after CMV antigen stimulation. These receptors were taken from a human donor in good health (CMV status not recorded). Some clones in this sample may be carry-over from other donors' samples.

CDR3 sequence (DNA): TGTGCCAGCAGTGAAGCCGTCGGGATCTACACTGAAGCTTTCTTT. This translates into CASSEAVGIYTEAFF. The gene calls are TRBV6-1 and TRBJ1-1; unclear D gene. The CDR3 runs to 15 residues. V was clipped by 0 bases and J by 3 bases, with 11 bases between them. Germline assignment: CDR1 MNHNS and CDR2 SASEGT.

This chain links TRBV10-3 with TRBJ1-5, with D perhaps matching TRBD1 (6 bases). The CDR3 is 15 residues long. Germline-derived CDR1 and CDR2 are ENHRY and SYGVKD. V was cut by 0 bases and J by 3 bases, with 9 bases left in between. The CDR3 DNA is TGTGCCATCAGTGAGTCAACAGGGTCCAATCAGCCCCAGCATTTT. This encodes CAISESTGSNQPQHF.

The rearrangement uses TRBV7-9 and TRBJ2-7; 9 nucleotides align to TRBD1. V dropped 5 bases and J dropped 5; count of bases not matched to a gene: 13. This CDR3 is 16 amino acids long. Germline V gene data show CDR1 as SEHNR and CDR2 as FQNEAQ (reference sequence). The CDR3 spells CASSNQARTGVHEQYF. The CDR3 DNA reads TGTGCCAGCAGCAATCAAGCCAGGACAGGGGTACACGAGCAGTACTTC.

The chain recombines TRBV2 with TRBJ2-7; D assignment may be TRBD1 or TRBD2 (5 bases each). The CDR3 consists of 13 residues. With 7 bases removed from V and 5 bases from J, the gap between germline ends came to 15 bases. The germline V gene has CDR1 SNHLY and CDR2 FYNNEI. In nucleotides, the CDR3 is TGTGCCAGCATTAGGGACCCCATGGACGAGCAGTACTTC. It codes for CASIRDPMDEQYF. Complete variable domain (other parts from reference TRBV2 and TRBJ2-7): EPEVTQTPSHQVTQMGQEVILRCVPISNHLYFYWYRQILGQKVEFLVSFYNNEISEKSEIFDDQFSVERPDGSNFTLKIRSTKLEDSAMYFCASIRDPMDEQYFGPGTRLTVT.

This clonotype was seen more than once but under ten times. The genes are TRBV7-2 and TRBJ1-1; D gene unclear. The CDR3 loop spans 15 amino acids. The ends were cut back, 0 bases at V and 1 base at J, with 9 bases in the middle. From germline, CDR1 is SGHTA and CDR2 FQGNSA. The CDR3 DNA reads TGTGCCAGCAGCTTAGCGCACTCCGGGAACACTGAAGCTTTCTTT. Residues: CASSLAHSGNTEAFF.

The rearrangement links TRBV7-6 to TRBJ2-1; 13 positions match TRBD2. Germline assignment: CDR1 SGHVS and CDR2 FNYEAQ. V was pared by 5 bases and J by 4 bases, with 5 bases of the junction left unmatched. The length of the CDR3 is 16 residues. The CDR3 DNA reads as TGTGCCAGCAGCCAGACTAGCGGGGGGTCTTACAATGAGCAGTTCTTC. It translates to CASSQTSGGSYNEQFF.

This clonotype was detected only a few times. CDR3 DNA sequence: TGTGCCAGCAGTTACGGTCAAACCGAGCAGTACTTC. Its protein product is CASSYGQTEQYF. The gene calls are TRBV6-1 and TRBJ2-7; no clear D gene. The V end lost 5 bases, the J end lost 6 bases, and 11 bases lay between the germline ends. This CDR3 region has 12 residues. Germline V gene lookup returns CDR1 MNHNS and CDR2 SASEGT.

This clonotype was recorded a few times. CDR3 in DNA: TGTGCCACCTCGCCGGGGGGGCCTGGAGAGACCCAGTACTTC. Its protein is CATSPGGPGETQYF. V and J are TRBV7-2 and TRBJ2-5; 8 bases align to TRBD2. V lost 10 bases, J lost 4 bases, and 11 bases stayed unmatched. The CDR3 is 14 amino acids. From germline, CDR1 is SGHTA and CDR2 FQGNSA.

This chain connects TRBV7-2 to TRBJ2-7; 12 bases are shared with TRBD2. Germline V gene data show CDR1 as SGHTA and CDR2 as FQGNSA. This CDR3 is 18 amino acids long. V lost 5 bases and J lost 3; bases outside the gene matches: 14. CDR3 coding DNA: TGTGCCAGCAGCCAAGCACTAGCGGGAGGAATAAGGTACTACGAGCAGTACTTC. It translates to CASSQALAGGIRYYEQYF.

The rearrangement joins TRBV7-8 to TRBJ2-2; D remains unclear. The CDR3 spans 15 residues. Germline V gene lookup returns CDR1 SGHVS and CDR2 FQNEAQ. The V gene lost 5 bases and the J gene lost 6 bases, with 16 bases spanning the gap. CDR3 coding DNA: TGTGCCAGCAGCATGGACGGAGAACTGGCCGGGGAGCTGTTTTTT. Protein sequence: CASSMDGELAGELFF.

The V gene is TRBV6-8, the J gene TRBJ1-5; D gene ambiguous. The CDR3 runs to 20 residues. The V gene lost 0 bases and the J gene lost 2 bases, with 23 bases spanning the gap. Germline loops: CDR1 MNHGY, CDR2 SAAAGT. CDR3 amino acids: CASSYSITDQRGLGNQPQHF. CDR3 DNA sequence: TGTGCCAGCAGTTACTCAATAACGGATCAACGGGGATTGGGCAATCAGCCCCAGCATTTT.

The chain uses TRBV4-1 and TRBJ2-3; D is perhaps TRBD1 or TRBD2 (6 bases each). Germline-derived CDR1 and CDR2 are MGHRA and YSYEKL. This CDR3 has 15 amino acids. Trimming shortened V by 1 base and J by 5 bases, and 13 bases separated the two germline ends. The CDR3: CASSQVSGAEDTQYF. The CDR3 coding sequence is TGCGCCAGCAGCCAAGTATCGGGGGCGGAAGATACGCAGTATTTT.

The chain links TRBV2 to TRBJ1-4; D gene unclear. From germline, CDR1 is SNHLY and CDR2 FYNNEI. This CDR3 is 14 amino acids long. The V end was cut by 7 bases, the J end by 0 bases, with 9 bases between. CDR3 coding DNA: TGTGCCAGCAACCCAACAGCAACTAATGAAAAACTGTTTTTT. It encodes CASNPTATNEKLFF.

This clonotype is a singleton in its sample. The chain joins TRBV14 to TRBJ2-2; D may be TRBD1 (5 bases). The length of the CDR3 is 18 residues. Germline CDR1 reads SGHDN; CDR2 reads FVKESK. With 0 bases removed from V and 1 base from J, the gap between germline ends came to 15 bases. CDR3 in DNA: TGTGCCAGCAGCCAAGATTATCAGGGCAGAAAGAACACCGGGGAGCTGTTTTTT. It is translated as CASSQDYQGRKNTGELFF.

This clonotype has a single count. This chain connects TRBV29-1 to TRBJ1-1; 7 bases agree with TRBD1. The CDR3 has 16 residues. The germline V gene encodes CDR1 SQVTM and CDR2 ANQGSEA. Trimming took 7 bases from V and 4 from J; bases not matched to a gene: 18. DNA for the CDR3: TGCAGCGCTCACCCCCTAGACAGGGCAGGGAGCACTGAAGCTTTCTTT. Protein: CSAHPLDRAGSTEAFF.

This chain uses TRBV10-3 with TRBJ2-3; TRBD1 might be the D (6 bases). CDR3 length equals 15 residues. CDR1 ENHRY and CDR2 SYGVKD come from the germline V gene. V was cut by 4 bases and J by 1 base, with 12 bases left in between. In nucleotides, the CDR3 is TGTGCCATCAGTGTAGCCCCAGGGGGCACAGATACGCAGTATTTT. The encoded protein is CAISVAPGGTDTQYF.

This chain uses TRBV6-8 with TRBJ1-2; TRBD1 matches 7 bases. CDR1 is MNHGY and CDR2 is SAAAGT in the germline V gene. This CDR3 contains 20 residues. The junction had 20 bases not matched to a gene; V was cut back by 0 bases and J by 4 bases. DNA for the CDR3: TGTGCCAGCAGTTACTCGGCCAGACAGGGATCCGGCCGCCGTTTCTATGGCTACACCTTC. Its translation: CASSYSARQGSGRRFYGYTF.